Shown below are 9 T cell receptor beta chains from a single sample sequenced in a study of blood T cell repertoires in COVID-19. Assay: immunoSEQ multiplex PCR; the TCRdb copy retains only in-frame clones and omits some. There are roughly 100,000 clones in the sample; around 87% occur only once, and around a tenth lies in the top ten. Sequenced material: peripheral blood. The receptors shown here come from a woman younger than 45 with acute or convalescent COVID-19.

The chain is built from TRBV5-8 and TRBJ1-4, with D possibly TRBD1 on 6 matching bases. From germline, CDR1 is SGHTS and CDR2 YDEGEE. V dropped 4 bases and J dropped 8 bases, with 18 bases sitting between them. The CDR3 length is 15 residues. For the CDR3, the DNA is TGTGCCAGCAGCCTCGGACAGTCCCTGAGGGAAAAACTGTTTTTT. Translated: CASSLGQSLREKLFF.

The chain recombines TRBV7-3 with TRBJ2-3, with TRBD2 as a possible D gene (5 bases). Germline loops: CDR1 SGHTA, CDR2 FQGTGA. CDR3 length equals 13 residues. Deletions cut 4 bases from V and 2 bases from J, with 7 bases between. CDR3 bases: TGTGCCAGCAGCTCGGGAACCACAGATACGCAGTATTTT. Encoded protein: CASSSGTTDTQYF.

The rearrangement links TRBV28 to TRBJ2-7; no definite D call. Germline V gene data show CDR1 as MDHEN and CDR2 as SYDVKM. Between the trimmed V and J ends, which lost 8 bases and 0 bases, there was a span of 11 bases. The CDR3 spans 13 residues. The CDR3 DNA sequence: TGTGCCAGCTTACGCGGTGGCTCCTACGAGCAGTACTTC. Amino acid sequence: CASLRGGSYEQYF.

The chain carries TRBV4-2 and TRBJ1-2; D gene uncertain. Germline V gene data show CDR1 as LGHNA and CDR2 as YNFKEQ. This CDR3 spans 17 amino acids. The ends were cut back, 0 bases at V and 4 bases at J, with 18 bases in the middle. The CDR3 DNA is TGTGCCAGCAGCCAAGAGATCGGCAGAGACACAGCCTATGGCTACACCTTC. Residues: CASSQEIGRDTAYGYTF.

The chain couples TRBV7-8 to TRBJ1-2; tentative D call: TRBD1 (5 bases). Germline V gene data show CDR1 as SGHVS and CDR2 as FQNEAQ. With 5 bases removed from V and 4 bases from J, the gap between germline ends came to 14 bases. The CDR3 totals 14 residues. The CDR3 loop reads CASSPGDGSYGYTF. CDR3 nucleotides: TGTGCCAGCAGCCCGGGGGACGGGAGCTATGGCTACACCTTC.

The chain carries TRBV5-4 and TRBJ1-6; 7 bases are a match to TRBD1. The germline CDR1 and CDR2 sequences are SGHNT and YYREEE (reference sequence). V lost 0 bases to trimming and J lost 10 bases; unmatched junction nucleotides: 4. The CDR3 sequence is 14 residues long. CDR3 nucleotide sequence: TGTGCCAGCAGCTTGGGGAGGGGGCACTCACCCCTCCACTTT. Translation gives CASSLGRGHSPLHF.

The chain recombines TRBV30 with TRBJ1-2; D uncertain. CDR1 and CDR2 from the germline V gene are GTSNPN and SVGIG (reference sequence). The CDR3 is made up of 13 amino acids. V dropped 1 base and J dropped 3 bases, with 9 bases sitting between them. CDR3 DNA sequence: TGTGCCTGGAGTGCGTCGGGGTACTATGGCTACACCTTC. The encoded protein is CAWSASGYYGYTF. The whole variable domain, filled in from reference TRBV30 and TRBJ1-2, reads SQTIHQWPATLVQPVGSPLSLECTVEGTSNPNLYWYRQAAGRGLQLLFYSVGIGQISSEVPQNLSASRPQDRQFILSSKKLLLSDSGFYLCAWSASGYYGYTFGSGTRLTVV.

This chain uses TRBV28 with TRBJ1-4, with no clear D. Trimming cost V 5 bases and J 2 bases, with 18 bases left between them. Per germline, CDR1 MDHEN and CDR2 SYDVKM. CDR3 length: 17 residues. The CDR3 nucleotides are TGTGCCAGCAGTCGCCGTCGTCCGGGAGCGACTAATGAAAAACTGTTTTTT. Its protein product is CASSRRRPGATNEKLFF.

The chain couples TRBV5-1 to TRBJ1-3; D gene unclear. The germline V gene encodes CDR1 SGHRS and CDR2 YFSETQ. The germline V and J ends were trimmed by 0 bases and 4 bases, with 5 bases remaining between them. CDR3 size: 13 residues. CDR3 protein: CASSLGAGNTIYF. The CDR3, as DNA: TGCGCCAGCAGCTTGGGGGCGGGAAACACCATATATTTT.